What follows describes a single T cell receptor (beta chain). This clonotype has a handful of counts. Its antigen is not yet known. The sample holds no much larger clone one base away, and base qualities are not on file. Receptor libraries were prepared by PCR. Instrument on record: Illumina HiSeq 2500. TCR library preparation used molecular barcoding, with unique molecular identifiers applied to normalize quantification of the TCRbeta repertoire. TCRdb passed the public sequencing reads through fastp at Q25 and MiXCR, retaining productive beta sequences. Here each entry gathers all rows of one CDR3 protein and keeps the most common genes and DNA. Here the sample has hundreds of thousands of distinct CDR3 sequences; 30% to 35% occur a single time. The ten largest account for around 2.5% of the sample. The data were taken from a study of T-cell reconstitution after alpha-beta-depleted transplantation in children (dated by TCRdb to between 2015 and 2016). Looking at the study overall: T-cell immune reconstitution after TCRalphabeta/CD19-depleted allogeneic hematopoietic cell transplantation in children was quantitatively tracked in the study by means of TCR repertoire profiling.

From cysteine to phenylalanine, the CDR3 is 16 amino acids long. Just the 48-base CDR3 DNA is kept, in frame starting at base 1. CDR1 is given as LNHDA and CDR2 as SQIVND, both from the germline V gene (reference sequence). V loses 3 bases at its end and J loses 2 bases; junction bases beyond the gene matches: 9. The sequencing used PBMCs from the stem cell graft donor, collected from the stem cell graft. The receptor's source is a human donor who donated a stem cell graft to a child with aplastic anemia. The V gene is TRBV19 and the J gene is TRBJ1-2, with 7 bases aligning to TRBD1. The sequenced DNA is TGTGCCAGTAGTATTCGGTTTGGAGGGGGCAACTATGGCTACACCTTC. Translated, this gives CASSIRFGGGNYGYTF.